This TCR beta chain emerged from a study of blood T cell repertoires in COVID-19. After removal of 3 bases from V and 6 bases from J, the junction contained 3 bases not matched to a gene. The germline CDR1 and CDR2 sequences are LNHDA and SQIVND (reference sequence). This CDR3 has 13 amino acids. Assay used: immunoSEQ multiplex PCR; TCRdb lists only in-frame clones, some missing. Found here are some 22,000 clones, roughly 91% of them singletons; the top ten hold roughly 29%. Seattle's enrolled individuals joined amid active infection and were then monitored longitudinally. The sequencing input was peripheral blood. The TCR originated in a man between 65 and 79 years old with COVID-19, enrolled during active disease. The chain is built from TRBV19 and TRBJ2-7, with 9 bases that match TRBD1. The CDR3 bases are TGTGCCAGTAGTATGGGACAGGGCGGCGAGCAGTACTTC. Translating gives CASSMGQGGEQYF.